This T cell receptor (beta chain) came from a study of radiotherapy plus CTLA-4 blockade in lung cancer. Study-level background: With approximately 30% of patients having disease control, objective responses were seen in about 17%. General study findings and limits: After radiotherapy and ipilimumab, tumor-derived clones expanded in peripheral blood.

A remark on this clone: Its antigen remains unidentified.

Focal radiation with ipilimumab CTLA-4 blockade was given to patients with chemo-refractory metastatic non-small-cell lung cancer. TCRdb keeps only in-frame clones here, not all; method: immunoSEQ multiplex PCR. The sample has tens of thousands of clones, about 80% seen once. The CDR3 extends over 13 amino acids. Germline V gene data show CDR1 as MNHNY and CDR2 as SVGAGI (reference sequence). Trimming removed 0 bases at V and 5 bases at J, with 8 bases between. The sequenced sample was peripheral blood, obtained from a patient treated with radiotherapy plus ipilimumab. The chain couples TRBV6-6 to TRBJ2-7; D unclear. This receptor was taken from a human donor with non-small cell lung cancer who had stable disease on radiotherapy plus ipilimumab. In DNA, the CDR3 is TGTGCCAGCAGTTACTCAGTAGAAAACGAGCAGTACTTC. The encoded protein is CASSYSVENEQYF.